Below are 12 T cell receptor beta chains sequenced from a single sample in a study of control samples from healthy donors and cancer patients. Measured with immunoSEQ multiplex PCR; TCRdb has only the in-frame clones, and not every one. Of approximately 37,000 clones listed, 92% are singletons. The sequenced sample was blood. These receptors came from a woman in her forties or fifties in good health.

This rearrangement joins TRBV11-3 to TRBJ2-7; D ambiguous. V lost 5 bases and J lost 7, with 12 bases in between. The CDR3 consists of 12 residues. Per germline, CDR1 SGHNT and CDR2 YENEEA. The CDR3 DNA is TGTGCCAGCAGCCTCGGGTTGGGGGAGCAGTACTTC. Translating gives CASSLGLGEQYF.

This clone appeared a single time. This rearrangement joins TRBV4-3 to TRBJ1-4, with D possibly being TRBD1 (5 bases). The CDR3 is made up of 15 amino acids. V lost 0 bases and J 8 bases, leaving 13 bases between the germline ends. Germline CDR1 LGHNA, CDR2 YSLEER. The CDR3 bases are TGCGCCAGCAGCCAAGATGTCCAGGGTCGGGAAAAACTGTTTTTT. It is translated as CASSQDVQGREKLFF.

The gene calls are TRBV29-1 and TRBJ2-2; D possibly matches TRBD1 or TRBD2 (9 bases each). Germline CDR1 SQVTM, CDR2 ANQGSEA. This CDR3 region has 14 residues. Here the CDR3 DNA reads TGCCGCGGCGCGGGGGGGACAGGGCGCGGGGAGCTGTTTTTT. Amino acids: CRGAGGTGRGELFF.

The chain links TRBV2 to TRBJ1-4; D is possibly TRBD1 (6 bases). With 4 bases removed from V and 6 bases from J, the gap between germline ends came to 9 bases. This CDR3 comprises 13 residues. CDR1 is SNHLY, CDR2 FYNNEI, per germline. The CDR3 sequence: CASSGDNYEKLFF. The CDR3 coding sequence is TGTGCCAGCAGTGGGGACAACTATGAAAAACTGTTTTTT.

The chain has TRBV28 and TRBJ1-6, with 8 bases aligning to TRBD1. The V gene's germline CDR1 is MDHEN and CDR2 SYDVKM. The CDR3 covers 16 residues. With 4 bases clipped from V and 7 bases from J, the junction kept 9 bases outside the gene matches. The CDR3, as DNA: TGTGCCAGCAGTTCCCATCTCGGACAGGGCAATTCACCCCTCCACTTT. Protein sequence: CASSSHLGQGNSPLHF.

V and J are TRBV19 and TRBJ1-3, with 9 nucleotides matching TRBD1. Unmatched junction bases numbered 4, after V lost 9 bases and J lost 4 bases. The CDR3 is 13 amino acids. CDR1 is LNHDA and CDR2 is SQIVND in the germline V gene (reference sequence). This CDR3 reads CASSTGGGNTIYF. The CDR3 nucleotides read TGTGCCAGCTCCACAGGGGGCGGAAACACCATATATTTT.

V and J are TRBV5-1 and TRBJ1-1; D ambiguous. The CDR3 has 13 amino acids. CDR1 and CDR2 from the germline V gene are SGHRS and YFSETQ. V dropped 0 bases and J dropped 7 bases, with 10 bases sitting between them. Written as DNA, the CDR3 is TGCGCCAGCAGCTTGGGTACCGGGTTTGAAGCTTTCTTT. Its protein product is CASSLGTGFEAFF.

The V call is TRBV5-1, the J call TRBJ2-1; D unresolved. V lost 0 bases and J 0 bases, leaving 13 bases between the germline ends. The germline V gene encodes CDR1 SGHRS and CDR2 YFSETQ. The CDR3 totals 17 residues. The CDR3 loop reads CASSLGRALSSYNEQFF. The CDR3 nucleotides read TGCGCCAGCAGCTTGGGTCGAGCCCTGAGCTCCTACAATGAGCAGTTCTTC.

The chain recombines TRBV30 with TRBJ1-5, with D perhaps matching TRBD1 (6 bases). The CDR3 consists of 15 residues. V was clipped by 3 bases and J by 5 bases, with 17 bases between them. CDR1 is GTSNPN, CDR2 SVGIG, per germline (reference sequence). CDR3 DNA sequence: TGTGCCTGGAGGGCCAAGGGGGTGAGGGATCAGCCCCAGCATTTT. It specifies CAWRAKGVRDQPQHF.

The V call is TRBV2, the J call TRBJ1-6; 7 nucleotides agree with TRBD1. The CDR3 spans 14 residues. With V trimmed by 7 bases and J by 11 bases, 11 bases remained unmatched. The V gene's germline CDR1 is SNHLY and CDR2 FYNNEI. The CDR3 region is CASNIGQAGAPLHF. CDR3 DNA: TGTGCCAGCAACATTGGACAGGCCGGGGCACCCCTCCACTTT.

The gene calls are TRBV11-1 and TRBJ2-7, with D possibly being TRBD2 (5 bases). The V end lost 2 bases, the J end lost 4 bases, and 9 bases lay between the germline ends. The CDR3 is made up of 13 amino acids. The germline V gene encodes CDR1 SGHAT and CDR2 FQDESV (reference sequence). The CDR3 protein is CASSLSGIYEQYF. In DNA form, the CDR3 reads TGTGCCAGCAGCTTATCGGGGATATACGAGCAGTACTTC.

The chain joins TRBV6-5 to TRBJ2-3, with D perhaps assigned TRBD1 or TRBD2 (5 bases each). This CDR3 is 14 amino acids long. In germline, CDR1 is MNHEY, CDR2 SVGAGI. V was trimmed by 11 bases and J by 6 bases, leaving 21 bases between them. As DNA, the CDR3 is TGTGCCGGCTCCGGGGCCACGAACTCGGATACGCAGTATTTT. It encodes CAGSGATNSDTQYF.